This TCR beta chain originates from a study of T cells in localized non-small cell lung cancer. Whole-study results and caveats: Greater T cell density in blood accompanied longer overall survival. Median around 60 top-100 tumor clones were shared with paired adjacent lung.

Only one count was recorded for this clone. Its target is unknown. The CDR3 contains 14 residues. Germline V CDR1 and CDR2: SNHLY, FYNNEI. The V end lost 6 bases, the J end lost 0 bases, and 12 bases lay between the germline ends. Profiling relied on immunoSEQ multiplex PCR, and the TCRdb table lists in-frame clones only, not all of them. The sample consists of 20,000 to 25,000 clones, around 84% of them appearing once. The chain recombines TRBV2 with TRBJ2-7; no clear D. This TCR derives from a man aged 40 to 69 with stage I lung adenocarcinoma. Specimen: peripheral blood, collected before any cancer treatment. CDR3 sequence: CASRLSASSYEQYF. Written as DNA, the CDR3 is TGTGCCAGCAGGCTCAGTGCTAGCTCCTACGAGCAGTACTTC.